Shown below are 9 T cell receptor beta chains from a single sample sequenced in a study of identical twins. TCRdb re-analysed the 5' RACE reads in MiXCR, keeping a single row per CDR3 protein. Of more than 200,000 distinct CDR3 sequences listed, roughly an eighth were seen once; the top ten hold about 9%. Sequencing used memory (CD45RO+) T cells sorted from blood. The source is a woman aged 18-29 years in good health.

This clonotype was seen a few times. The genes are TRBV6-2 or TRBV6-3 and TRBJ2-5; D unresolved. V was shortened by 3 bases and J by 1 base, with 6 bases between the two germline ends. The CDR3 contains 13 residues. CDR1 is MNHEY, CDR2 SVGEGT, per germline. CDR3 sequence (DNA): TGTGCCAGCAGTTATGTTGGCCAAGAGACCCAGTACTTC. Translated, it gives CASSYVGQETQYF.

This clonotype came up a few times. The chain is built from TRBV7-6 and TRBJ2-2; no definite D call. The CDR3 is made up of 13 amino acids. The V gene's germline CDR1 is SGHVS and CDR2 FNYEAQ. V was shortened by 3 bases and J by 4 bases, with 6 bases between the two germline ends. In DNA form, the CDR3 reads TGTGCCAGCAGCTTGGCTATCACCGGGGAGCTGTTTTTT. Translated, it gives CASSLAITGELFF.

This sequence joins TRBV6-5 and TRBJ2-7; 8 positions agree with TRBD2. Trimming took 2 bases from V and 5 from J; bases not matched to a gene: 5. This CDR3 is 14 amino acids long. In germline, CDR1 is MNHEY, CDR2 SVGAGI. The CDR3 is CASSYTAGANEQYF. In DNA, the CDR3 is TGTGCCAGCAGTTACACAGCGGGAGCGAACGAGCAGTACTTC.

The table lists this clonotype with many counts. The chain couples TRBV29-1 to TRBJ2-2; 7 bases match TRBD1. Per the germline V gene, CDR1 is SQVTM and CDR2 is ANQGSEA. The junction had 12 bases not matched to a gene; V was cut back by 6 bases and J by 5 bases. This CDR3 comprises 15 residues. The CDR3 region has the DNA TGCAGCGTGGACAAGACAGGGTGGGGGACCGGGGAGCTGTTTTTT. Residues: CSVDKTGWGTGELFF.

The chain couples TRBV29-1 to TRBJ1-2, with D uncertain. The germline V and J ends were trimmed by 0 bases and 4 bases, with 6 bases remaining between them. CDR3 size: 12 residues. Germline assignment: CDR1 SQVTM and CDR2 ANQGSEA. CDR3 in amino acids: CSVEDSSYGYTF. The CDR3 DNA follows: TGCAGCGTTGAAGACAGCTCCTATGGCTACACCTTC.

This chain joins TRBV28 and TRBJ1-2; D remains ambiguous. Trimming cost V 7 bases and J 5 bases, with 11 bases left between them. CDR1 is MDHEN, CDR2 SYDVKM, per germline. This CDR3 spans 12 amino acids. The CDR3 spells CASTDGWYGYTF. The CDR3 coding sequence is TGTGCCAGCACGGACGGTTGGTATGGCTACACCTTC.

V and J are TRBV28 and TRBJ1-4, with D possibly TRBD1 on 6 matching bases. V lost 8 bases to trimming and J lost 2 bases, with 12 bases between them. The CDR3 has 14 residues. Per the germline V gene, CDR1 is MDHEN and CDR2 is SYDVKM. DNA for the CDR3: TGTGCCAGCTGGGGGGCTACCACTAATGAAAAACTGTTTTTT. Protein sequence: CASWGATTNEKLFF.

This clonotype was seen at least ten times. The genes are TRBV5-1 and TRBJ2-3; no clear D gene. V lost 0 bases and J 4 bases, leaving 18 bases between the germline ends. The germline V gene has CDR1 SGHRS and CDR2 YFSETQ. This CDR3 region has 17 residues. Here the CDR3 DNA reads TGCGCCAGCAGCTTGGTACCGCCGGGCGGCAGTTCAGATACGCAGTATTTT. Translation gives CASSLVPPGGSSDTQYF.

The J gene is TRBJ2-5, the V gene TRBV6-1, with 7 nucleotides matching TRBD1. CDR3 length equals 14 residues. Per the germline V gene, CDR1 is MNHNS and CDR2 is SASEGT. Trimming cost V 7 bases and J 3 bases; bases outside gene matches: 8. CDR3 region: CASTRDRQKETQYF. CDR3 nucleotide sequence: TGTGCCAGCACTCGGGACAGACAGAAAGAGACCCAGTACTTC.